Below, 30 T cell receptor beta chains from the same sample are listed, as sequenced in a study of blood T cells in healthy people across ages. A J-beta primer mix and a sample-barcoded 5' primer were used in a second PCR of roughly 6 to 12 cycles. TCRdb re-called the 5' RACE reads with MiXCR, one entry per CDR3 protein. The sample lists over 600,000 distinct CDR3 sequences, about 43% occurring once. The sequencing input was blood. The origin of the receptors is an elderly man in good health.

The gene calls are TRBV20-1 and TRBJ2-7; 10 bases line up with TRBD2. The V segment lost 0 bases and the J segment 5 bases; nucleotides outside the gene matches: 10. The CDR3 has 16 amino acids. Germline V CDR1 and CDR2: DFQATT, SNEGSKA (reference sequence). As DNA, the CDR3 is TGCAGTGCTAGAGATTTTGTCTCTAGCGGGAGAAACGAGCAGTACTTC. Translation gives CSARDFVSSGRNEQYF.

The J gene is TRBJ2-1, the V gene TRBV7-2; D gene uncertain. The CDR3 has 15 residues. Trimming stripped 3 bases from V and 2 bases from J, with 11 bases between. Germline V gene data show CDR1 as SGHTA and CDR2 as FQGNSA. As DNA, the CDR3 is TGTGCCAGCAGCTTCACTCTTCCCCCCTACAATGAGCAGTTCTTC. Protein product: CASSFTLPPYNEQFF.

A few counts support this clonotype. This CDR3 reads CASSIHQGETQYF. The CDR3 DNA follows: TGTGCCAGCAGTATACACCAGGGCGAGACCCAGTACTTC. The V call is TRBV27, the J call TRBJ2-5; TRBD1 might be the D (5 bases). V was shortened by 5 bases and J by 5 bases, with 12 bases between the two germline ends. The CDR3 extends over 13 amino acids. The V gene's germline CDR1 is MNHEY and CDR2 SMNVEV (reference sequence).

The CDR3 loop reads CSVDGETQYF. The CDR3 DNA is TGCAGTGTTGATGGGGAGACCCAGTACTTC. The genes are TRBV20-1 and TRBJ2-5; D is unclear. Germline V gene sequence: CDR1 DFQATT, CDR2 SNEGSKA (reference sequence). V lost 7 bases and J 5 bases, leaving 8 bases between the germline ends. The CDR3 extends over 10 amino acids.

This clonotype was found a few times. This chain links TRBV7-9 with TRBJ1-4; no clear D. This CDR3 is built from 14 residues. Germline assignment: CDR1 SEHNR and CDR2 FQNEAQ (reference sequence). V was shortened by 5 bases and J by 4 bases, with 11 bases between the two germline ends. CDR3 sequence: CASSATANNEKLFF. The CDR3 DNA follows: TGTGCCAGCAGCGCTACCGCTAATAATGAAAAACTGTTTTTT.

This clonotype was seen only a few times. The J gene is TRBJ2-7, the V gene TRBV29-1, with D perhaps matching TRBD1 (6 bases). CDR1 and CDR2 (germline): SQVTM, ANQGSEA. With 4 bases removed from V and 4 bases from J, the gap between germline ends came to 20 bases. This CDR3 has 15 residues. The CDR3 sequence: CSVAVAAGEWYEQYF. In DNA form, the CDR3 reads TGCAGCGTTGCGGTTGCGGCAGGGGAGTGGTACGAGCAGTACTTC.

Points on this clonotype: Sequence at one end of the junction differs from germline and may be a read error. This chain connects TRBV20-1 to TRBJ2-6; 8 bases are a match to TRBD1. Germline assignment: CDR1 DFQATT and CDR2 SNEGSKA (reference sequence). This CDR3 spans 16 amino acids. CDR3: CGADRGAFSGANVLTF. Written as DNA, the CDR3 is TGCGGTGCAGACAGGGGCGCCTTCTCTGGGGCCAACGTCCTGACTTTC.

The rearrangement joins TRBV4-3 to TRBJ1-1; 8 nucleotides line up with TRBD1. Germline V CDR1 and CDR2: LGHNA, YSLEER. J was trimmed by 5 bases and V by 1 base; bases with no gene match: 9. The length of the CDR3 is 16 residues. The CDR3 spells CASSQGWTGTRTEAFF. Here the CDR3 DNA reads TGCGCCAGCAGCCAAGGATGGACAGGGACGAGGACTGAAGCTTTCTTT.

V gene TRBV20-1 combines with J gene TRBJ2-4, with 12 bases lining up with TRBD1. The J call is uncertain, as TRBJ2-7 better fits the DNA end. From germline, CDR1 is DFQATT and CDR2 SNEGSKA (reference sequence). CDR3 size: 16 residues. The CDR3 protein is CSAREAGTGGFYEQYF. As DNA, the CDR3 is TGCAGTGCTAGAGAGGCCGGGACAGGGGGCTTCTACGAGCAGTACTTC.

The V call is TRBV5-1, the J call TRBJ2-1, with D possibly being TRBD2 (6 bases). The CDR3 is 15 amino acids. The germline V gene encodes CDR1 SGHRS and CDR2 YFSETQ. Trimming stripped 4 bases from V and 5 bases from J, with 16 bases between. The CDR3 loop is CASSPGLARNNEQFF. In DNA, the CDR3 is TGCGCCAGCAGCCCGGGGCTAGCGAGAAACAATGAGCAGTTCTTC. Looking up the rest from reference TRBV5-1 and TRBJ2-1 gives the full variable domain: KAGVTQTPRYLIKTRGQQVTLSCSPISGHRSVSWYQQTPGQGLQFLFEYFSETQRNKGNFPGRFSGRQFSNSRSEMNVSTLELGDSALYLCASSPGLARNNEQFFGPGTRLTVL.

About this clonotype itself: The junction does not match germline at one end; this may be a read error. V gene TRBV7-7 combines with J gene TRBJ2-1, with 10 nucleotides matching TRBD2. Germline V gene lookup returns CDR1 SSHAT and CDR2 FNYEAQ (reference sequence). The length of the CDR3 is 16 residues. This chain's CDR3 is CASSLEGTSAYNEQFF. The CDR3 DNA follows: TGTGCTAGCAGCTTAGAGGGGACTAGCGCATACAATGAGCAGTTCTTC.

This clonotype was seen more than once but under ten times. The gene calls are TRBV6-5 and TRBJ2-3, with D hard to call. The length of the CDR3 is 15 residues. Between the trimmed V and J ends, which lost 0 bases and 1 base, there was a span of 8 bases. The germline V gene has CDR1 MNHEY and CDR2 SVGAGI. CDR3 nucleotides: TGTGCCAGCAGTTACTCCGAAGGCCGCACAGATACGCAGTATTTT. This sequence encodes CASSYSEGRTDTQYF.

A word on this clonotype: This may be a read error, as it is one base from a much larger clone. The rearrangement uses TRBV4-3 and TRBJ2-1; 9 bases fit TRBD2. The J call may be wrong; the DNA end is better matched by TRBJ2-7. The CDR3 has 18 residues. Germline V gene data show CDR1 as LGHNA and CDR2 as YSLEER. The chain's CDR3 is CASSQDPHLAGNYNEQYF. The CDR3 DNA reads TGCGCCAGCAGCCAAGATCCCCACCTAGCGGGAAACTACAATGAGCAGTACTTC.

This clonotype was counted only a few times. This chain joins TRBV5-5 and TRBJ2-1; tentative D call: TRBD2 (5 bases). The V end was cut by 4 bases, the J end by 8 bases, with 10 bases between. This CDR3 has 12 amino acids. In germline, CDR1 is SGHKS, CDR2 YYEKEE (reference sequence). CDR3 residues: CASSDSGYEQFF. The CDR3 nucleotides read TGTGCCAGCAGCGACTCGGGGTATGAGCAGTTCTTC.

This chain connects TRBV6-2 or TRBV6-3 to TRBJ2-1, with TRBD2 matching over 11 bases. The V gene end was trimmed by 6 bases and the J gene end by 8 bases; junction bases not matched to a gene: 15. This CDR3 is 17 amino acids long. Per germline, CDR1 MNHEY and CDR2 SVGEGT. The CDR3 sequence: CASSLIEPSGRMHEQFF. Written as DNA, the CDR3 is TGTGCCAGCAGCCTCATCGAGCCTAGCGGGAGGATGCATGAGCAGTTCTTC.

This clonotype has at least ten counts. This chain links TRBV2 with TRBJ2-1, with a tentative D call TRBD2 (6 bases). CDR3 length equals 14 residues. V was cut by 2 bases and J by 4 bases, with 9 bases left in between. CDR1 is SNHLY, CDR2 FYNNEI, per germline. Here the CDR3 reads CASSEKEGYNEQFF. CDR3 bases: TGTGCCAGCAGTGAAAAGGAGGGATACAATGAGCAGTTCTTC.

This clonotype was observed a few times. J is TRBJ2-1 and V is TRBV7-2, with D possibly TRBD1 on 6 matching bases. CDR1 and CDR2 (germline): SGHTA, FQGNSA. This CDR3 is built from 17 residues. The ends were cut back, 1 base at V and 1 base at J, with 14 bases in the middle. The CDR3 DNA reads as TGTGCCAGCAGCTTAGGGGGCCAGAGGGGGTCCTACAATGAGCAGTTCTTC. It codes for CASSLGGQRGSYNEQFF.

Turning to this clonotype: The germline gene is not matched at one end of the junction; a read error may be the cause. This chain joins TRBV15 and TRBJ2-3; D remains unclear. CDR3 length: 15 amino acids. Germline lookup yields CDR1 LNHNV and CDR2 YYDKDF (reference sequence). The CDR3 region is CAASRDRLITDTQYF. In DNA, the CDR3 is TGTGCCGCCAGCAGAGATCGATTGATCACAGATACGCAGTATTTT.

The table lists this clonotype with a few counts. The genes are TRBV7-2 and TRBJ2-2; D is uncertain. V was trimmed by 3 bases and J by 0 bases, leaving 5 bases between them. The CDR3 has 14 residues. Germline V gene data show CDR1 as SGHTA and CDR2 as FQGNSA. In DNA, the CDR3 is TGTGCCAGCAGCTTTCGGGCGAACACCGGGGAGCTGTTTTTT. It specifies CASSFRANTGELFF.

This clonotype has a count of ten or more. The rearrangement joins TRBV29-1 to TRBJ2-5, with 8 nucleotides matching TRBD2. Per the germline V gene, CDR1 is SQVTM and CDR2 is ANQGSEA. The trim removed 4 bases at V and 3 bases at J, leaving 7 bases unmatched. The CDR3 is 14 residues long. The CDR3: CSVGYGGDEETQYF. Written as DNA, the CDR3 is TGCAGCGTTGGTTACGGGGGGGACGAAGAGACCCAGTACTTC.

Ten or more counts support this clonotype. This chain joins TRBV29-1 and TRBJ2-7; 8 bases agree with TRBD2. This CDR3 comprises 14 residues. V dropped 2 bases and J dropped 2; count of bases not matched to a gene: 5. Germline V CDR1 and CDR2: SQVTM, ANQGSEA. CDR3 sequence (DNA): TGCAGCGTTGAACCGAGCGGGAGACCCTACGAGCAGTACTTC. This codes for CSVEPSGRPYEQYF.

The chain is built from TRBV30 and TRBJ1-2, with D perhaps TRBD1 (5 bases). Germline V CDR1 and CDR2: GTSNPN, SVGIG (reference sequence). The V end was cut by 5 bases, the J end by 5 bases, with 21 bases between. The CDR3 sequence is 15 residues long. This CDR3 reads CAWAEPSRAGYGYTF. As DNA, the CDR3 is TGTGCCTGGGCAGAACCGAGCAGGGCAGGATATGGCTACACCTTC.

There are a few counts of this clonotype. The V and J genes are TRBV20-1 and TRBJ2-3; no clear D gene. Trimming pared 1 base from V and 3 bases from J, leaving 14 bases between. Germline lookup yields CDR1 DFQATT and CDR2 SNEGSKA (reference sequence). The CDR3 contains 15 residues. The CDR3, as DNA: TGCAGTGCTAGAGGCCAACTGACCGGGACAGATACGCAGTATTTT. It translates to CSARGQLTGTDTQYF.

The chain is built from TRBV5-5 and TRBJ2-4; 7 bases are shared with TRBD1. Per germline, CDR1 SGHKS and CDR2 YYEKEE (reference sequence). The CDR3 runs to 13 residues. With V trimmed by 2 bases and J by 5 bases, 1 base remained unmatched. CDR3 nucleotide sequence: TGTGCCAGCAGCTTCGACAGGGAAAACATTCAGTACTTC. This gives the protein CASSFDRENIQYF.

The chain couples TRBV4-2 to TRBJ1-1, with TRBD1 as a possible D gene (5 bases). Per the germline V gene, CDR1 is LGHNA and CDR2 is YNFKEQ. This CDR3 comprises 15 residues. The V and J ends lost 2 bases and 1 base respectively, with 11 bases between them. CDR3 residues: CASSQSDRPNTEAFF. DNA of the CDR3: TGTGCCAGCAGCCAATCTGACAGACCGAACACTGAAGCTTTCTTT.

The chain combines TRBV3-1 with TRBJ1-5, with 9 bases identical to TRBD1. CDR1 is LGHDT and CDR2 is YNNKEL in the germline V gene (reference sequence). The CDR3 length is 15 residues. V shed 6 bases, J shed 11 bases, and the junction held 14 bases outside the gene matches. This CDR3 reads CASSARGDRVETQHF. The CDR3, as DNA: TGTGCCAGCAGTGCGAGGGGGGACAGGGTCGAGACCCAGCATTTT.

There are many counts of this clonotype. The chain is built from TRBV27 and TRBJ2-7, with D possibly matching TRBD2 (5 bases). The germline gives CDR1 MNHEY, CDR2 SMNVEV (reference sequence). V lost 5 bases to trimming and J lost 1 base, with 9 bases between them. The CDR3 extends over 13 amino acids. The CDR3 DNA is TGTGCCAGCAGTATGGGGAGTTCCTACGAGCAGTACTTC. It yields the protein CASSMGSSYEQYF.

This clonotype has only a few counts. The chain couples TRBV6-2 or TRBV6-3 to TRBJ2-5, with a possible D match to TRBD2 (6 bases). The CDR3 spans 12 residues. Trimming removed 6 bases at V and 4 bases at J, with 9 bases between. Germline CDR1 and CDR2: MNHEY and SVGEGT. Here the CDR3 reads CASRTSVETQYF. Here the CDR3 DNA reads TGTGCCAGCAGGACTAGTGTAGAGACCCAGTACTTC.

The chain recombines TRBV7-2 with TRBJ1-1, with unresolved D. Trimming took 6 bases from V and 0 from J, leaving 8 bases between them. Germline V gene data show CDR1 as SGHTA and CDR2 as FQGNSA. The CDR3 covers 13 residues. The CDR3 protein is CASRHGLNTEAFF. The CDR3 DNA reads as TGTGCCAGCAGACACGGCCTGAACACTGAAGCTTTCTTT.

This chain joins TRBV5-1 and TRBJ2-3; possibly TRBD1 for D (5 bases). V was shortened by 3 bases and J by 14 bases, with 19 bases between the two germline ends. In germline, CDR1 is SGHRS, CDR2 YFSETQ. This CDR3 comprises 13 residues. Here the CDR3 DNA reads TGCGCCAGCAGCTGGACCAAGGAGAGACAGTTGTATTTT. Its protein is CASSWTKERQLYF.